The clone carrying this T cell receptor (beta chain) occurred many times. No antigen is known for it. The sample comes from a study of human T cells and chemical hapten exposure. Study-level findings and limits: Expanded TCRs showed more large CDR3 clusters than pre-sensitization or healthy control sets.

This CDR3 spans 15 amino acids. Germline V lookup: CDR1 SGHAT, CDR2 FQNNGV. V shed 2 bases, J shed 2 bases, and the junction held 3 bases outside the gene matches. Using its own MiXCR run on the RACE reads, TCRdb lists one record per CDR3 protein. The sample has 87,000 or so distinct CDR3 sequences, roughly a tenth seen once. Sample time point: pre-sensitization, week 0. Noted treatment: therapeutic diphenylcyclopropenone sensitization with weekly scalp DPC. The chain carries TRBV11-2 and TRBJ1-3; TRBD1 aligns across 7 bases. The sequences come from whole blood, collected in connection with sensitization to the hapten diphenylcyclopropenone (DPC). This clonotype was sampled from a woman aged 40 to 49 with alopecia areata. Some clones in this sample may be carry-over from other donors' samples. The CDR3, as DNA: TGTGCCAGCAGCTTACAACAGGGGACTGGAAACACCATATATTTT. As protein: CASSLQQGTGNTIYF.